Each of the 25 T cell receptor beta chains below was sequenced from the same sample in a study of beta chain features in type 1 diabetes. Expressed TCRB transcripts were sequenced after all isolated RNA was converted to cDNA. Assay used: immunoSEQ multiplex PCR; TCRdb lists only in-frame clones, some missing. This sample carries hundreds of thousands of clones, around 15% of them seen once, and the ten largest clones take approximately 0.093%. The sequenced material came from naive CD4+ T cells from blood. These receptors were taken from a man younger than 35 in good health.

The rearrangement links TRBV5-1 to TRBJ2-7; the D gene is possibly TRBD1 (5 bases). Germline CDR1 SGHRS, CDR2 YFSETQ. The V and J ends lost 3 bases and 6 bases respectively, with 16 bases between them. The CDR3 has 14 residues. CDR3 region: CASSSAGILSEQYF. CDR3 nucleotides: TGCGCCAGCAGCTCGGCAGGGATCTTGTCCGAGCAGTACTTC.

There are a few counts of this clone. For the CDR3, the DNA is TGTGCCAGCAGCCAGGGACTAGCGGGAGCCCACGAGCAGTACTTC. Translated, it gives CASSQGLAGAHEQYF. The chain is built from TRBV14 and TRBJ2-7; 14 bases are a match to TRBD2. V dropped 3 bases and J dropped 5; count of bases not matched to a gene: 3. This CDR3 is 15 amino acids long. Germline CDR1 reads SGHDN; CDR2 reads FVKESK.

The chain combines TRBV27 with TRBJ2-7; 13 nucleotides align to TRBD2. With 6 bases clipped from V and 1 base from J, the junction kept 0 bases outside the gene matches. The germline gives CDR1 MNHEY, CDR2 SMNVEV (reference sequence). This CDR3 contains 14 residues. CDR3: CASRLAGGSYEQYF. The CDR3 coding sequence is TGTGCCAGCAGACTAGCGGGAGGGTCCTACGAGCAGTACTTC.

This clone was counted a few times. The CDR3 sequence is CASSYKGQGTEKLFF. The CDR3 coding sequence is TGTGCCAGCAGTTACAAGGGACAGGGGACTGAAAAACTGTTTTTT. V usage is TRBV6-6 and J usage is TRBJ1-4, with 10 positions matching TRBD1. Germline assignment: CDR1 MNHNY and CDR2 SVGAGI (reference sequence). The CDR3 extends over 15 amino acids. V dropped 2 bases and J dropped 7; count of bases not matched to a gene: 4.

This chain joins TRBV7-2 and TRBJ2-7; D not certain. This CDR3 is 15 amino acids long. The V end was cut by 0 bases, the J end by 1 base, with 10 bases between. The germline V gene has CDR1 SGHTA and CDR2 FQGNSA. CDR3 in DNA: TGTGCCAGCAGCTTAGCACTATGGGTTTCCTACGAGCAGTACTTC. This codes for CASSLALWVSYEQYF.

As to this clone: This sample also contains other DNA sequences that code for the same CDR3. This chain uses TRBV5-4 with TRBJ2-3; TRBD1 matches 12 bases. Germline CDR1 SGHNT, CDR2 YYREEE (reference sequence). This CDR3 is built from 14 residues. Trimming removed 4 bases from V and 6 bases from J; junction bases left unmatched: 3. The CDR3 nucleotides are TGTGCCAGCAGCATGGGACAGGGGGCCGATACGCAGTATTTT. The encoded protein is CASSMGQGADTQYF. Supplemented by reference TRBV5-4 and TRBJ2-3, the full variable domain reads ETGVTQSPTHLIKTRGQQVTLRCSSQSGHNTVSWYQQALGQGPQFIFQYYREEENGRGNFPPRFSGLQFPNYSSELNVNALELDDSALYLCASSMGQGADTQYFGPGTRLTVL.

V gene TRBV7-2 combines with J gene TRBJ2-3; 11 nucleotides align to TRBD2. This CDR3 has 15 residues. Germline CDR1 reads SGHTA; CDR2 reads FQGNSA. The junction had 8 bases not matched to a gene; V was cut back by 4 bases and J by 8 bases. The CDR3 DNA reads as TGTGCCAGCAGCTCGTTAGCGGGGGGGACACGTACGCAGTATTTT. Amino acid sequence: CASSSLAGGTRTQYF.

This clone was found a few times. The V call is TRBV25-1, the J call TRBJ1-3; D remains ambiguous. Germline CDR1 reads MGHDK; CDR2 reads SYGVNS. The V end was cut by 0 bases, the J end by 3 bases, with 0 bases between. The CDR3 is 12 amino acids. The CDR3 loop reads CASSEYGNTIYF. Here the CDR3 DNA reads TGTGCCAGCAGTGAATATGGAAACACCATATATTTT.

This clone has a handful of counts. V gene TRBV5-1 combines with J gene TRBJ1-4, with 12 bases lining up with TRBD1. This CDR3 region has 15 residues. J was trimmed by 7 bases and V by 0 bases; bases with no gene match: 1. CDR1 and CDR2 (germline): SGHRS, YFSETQ. CDR3 sequence: CASSLVGQGAEKLFF. The CDR3, as DNA: TGCGCCAGCAGCTTGGTGGGACAGGGGGCTGAAAAACTGTTTTTT.

This clone was seen a few times. CDR3 sequence reads: CATGTSGRQETQYF. The CDR3 nucleotides read TGTGCCACTGGGACTAGCGGGAGGCAAGAGACCCAGTACTTC. This chain uses TRBV28 with TRBJ2-5; 15 bases are a match to TRBD2. The length of the CDR3 is 14 residues. CDR1 is MDHEN and CDR2 is SYDVKM in the germline V gene. V lost 10 bases and J lost 2; bases outside the gene matches: 2. Together with reference TRBV28 and TRBJ2-5, the CDR3 gives the full variable domain: DVKVTQSSRYLVKRTGEKVFLECVQDMDHENMFWYRQDPGLGLRLIYFSYDVKMKEKGDIPEGYSVSREKKERFSLILESASTNQTSMYLCATGTSGRQETQYFGPGTRLLVL.

The chain couples TRBV9 to TRBJ1-1; a weak D match, TRBD1 (5 bases). The CDR3 sequence is 15 residues long. V lost 4 bases and J 1 base, leaving 14 bases between the germline ends. Germline loops: CDR1 SGDLS, CDR2 YYNGEE. The CDR3 protein is CASSPPGGSNTEAFF. The CDR3 region has the DNA TGTGCCAGCAGCCCCCCGGGGGGATCGAACACTGAAGCTTTCTTT. The whole variable domain, filled in from reference TRBV9 and TRBJ1-1, reads DSGVTQTPKHLITATGQRVTLRCSPRSGDLSVYWYQQSLDQGLQFLIQYYNGEERAKGNILERFSAQQFPDLHSELNLSSLELGDSALYFCASSPPGGSNTEAFFGQGTRLTVV.

The genes are TRBV6-1 and TRBJ2-4; 10 bases map to TRBD1. Per germline, CDR1 MNHNS and CDR2 SASEGT. CDR3 length: 13 residues. Trimming cost V 4 bases and J 7 bases; bases outside gene matches: 1. The CDR3 DNA reads as TGTGCCAGCAGTGCGGGACAGGGGAACATTCAGTACTTC. Protein product: CASSAGQGNIQYF.

This sequence joins TRBV28 and TRBJ2-1; 10 positions match TRBD1. The CDR3 spans 14 residues. Germline lookup yields CDR1 MDHEN and CDR2 SYDVKM. V dropped 6 bases and J dropped 5; count of bases not matched to a gene: 4. CDR3 amino acids: CASRGQGNHNEQFF. For the CDR3, the DNA is TGTGCCAGCAGGGGACAGGGGAACCACAATGAGCAGTTCTTC.

A word on this clone: Other nucleotide sequences from this sample produce the same CDR3. J is TRBJ2-2 and V is TRBV10-3; D remains unclear. Germline CDR1 ENHRY, CDR2 SYGVKD. This CDR3 comprises 13 residues. The V gene lost 4 bases and the J gene lost 6 bases, with 9 bases spanning the gap. CDR3 nucleotide sequence: TGTGCCATCAGTGGGACCAACCCCGGGGAGCTGTTTTTT. Amino acid sequence: CAISGTNPGELFF.

V gene TRBV19 combines with J gene TRBJ2-7, with 8 bases identical to TRBD2. The ends lost 9 bases at V and 1 base at J; junction bases unmatched: 5. Germline CDR1 LNHDA, CDR2 SQIVND (reference sequence). The CDR3 spans 13 residues. CDR3 region: CARRLAPSYEQYF. The CDR3 DNA follows: TGTGCCAGAAGACTAGCGCCATCCTACGAGCAGTACTTC.

This clone occurred a few times. This chain connects TRBV28 to TRBJ1-2; D gene unclear. V lost 11 bases, J lost 1 base, and 8 bases lay in between. The CDR3 spans 11 residues. Germline CDR1 and CDR2: MDHEN and SYDVKM. CDR3 DNA: TGTGCCTGTTGGAATAACTATGGCTACACCTTC. Its translation is CACWNNYGYTF.

Only a few counts were recorded for this clone. This chain uses TRBV21-1 with TRBJ1-2; the D call in the table, TRBD1, was not verified against the DNA. TRBV21-1 represents a pseudogene. The CDR3 consists of 15 residues. CDR3 sequence (DNA): TGTGCCAGCAGCAAAAGGGGACAGGGTTTTTACGGCTACACCTTC. It encodes CASSKRGQGFYGYTF.

Comment on this clone: In the same sample, other DNA sequences code for this CDR3. The rearrangement joins TRBV15 to TRBJ1-5, with D unclear. Trimming pared 2 bases from V and 3 bases from J, leaving 2 bases between. The CDR3 sequence is 12 residues long. CDR1 is LNHNV, CDR2 YYDKDF, per germline (reference sequence). CDR3 coding DNA: TGTGCCACCAGCAGACCCAATCAGCCCCAGCATTTT. This codes for CATSRPNQPQHF.

Concerning this clone: One end of the junction does not line up with germline, which may come from a read error. The chain carries TRBV10-3 and TRBJ1-3; D is unresolved. The CDR3 spans 13 residues. The V gene's germline CDR1 is ENHRY and CDR2 SYGVKD. CDR3 loop: CSISEPGRDTIYF. DNA of the CDR3: TGTTCCATCAGTGAGCCTGGGAGAGACACCATATATTTT.

The chain carries TRBV28 and TRBJ2-6; the D gene is possibly TRBD2 (5 bases). The length of the CDR3 is 14 residues. The V end lost 5 bases, the J end lost 6 bases, and 11 bases lay between the germline ends. Germline CDR1 and CDR2: MDHEN and SYDVKM. In DNA form, the CDR3 reads TGTGCCAGCAGTCCACGACTACCGGCCAACGTCCTGACTTTC. It translates to CASSPRLPANVLTF.

J is TRBJ1-2 and V is TRBV7-2; a weak D match, TRBD1 (6 bases). The germline CDR1 and CDR2 sequences are SGHTA and FQGNSA. Trimming stripped 1 base from V and 8 bases from J, with 14 bases between. This CDR3 has 14 amino acids. The CDR3 DNA reads TGTGCCAGCAGCTTAGAAAGGACAGTGGGCGGCTACACCTTC. Protein product: CASSLERTVGGYTF.

This chain links TRBV28 with TRBJ2-7; D could derive from TRBD1 or TRBD2 (5 bases each). Germline CDR1 and CDR2: MDHEN and SYDVKM. V lost 2 bases to trimming and J lost 4 bases, with 15 bases between them. The CDR3 runs 15 residues. The CDR3 DNA sequence: TGTGCCAGCAGTTTACCCGGGACCGGAATTTACGAGCAGTACTTC. Translated: CASSLPGTGIYEQYF.

This chain joins TRBV7-6 and TRBJ2-2; the D gene is possibly TRBD2 (6 bases). Trimming removed 6 bases from V and 2 bases from J, with 16 bases in between. The CDR3 is 16 residues long. The V gene's germline CDR1 is SGHVS and CDR2 FNYEAQ. CDR3 in DNA: TGTGCCAGCAGTCCAAGACTAGAAGTAAACACCGGGGAGCTGTTTTTT. This gives the protein CASSPRLEVNTGELFF.

The rearrangement uses TRBV28 and TRBJ2-7; 8 positions match TRBD1. CDR1 is MDHEN, CDR2 SYDVKM, per germline. Unmatched junction bases numbered 9, after V lost 7 bases and J lost 1 base. This CDR3 is built from 15 residues. The CDR3 sequence: CASNPTGEPSYEQYF. CDR3 DNA: TGTGCCAGCAACCCGACAGGGGAGCCATCCTACGAGCAGTACTTC.

The rearrangement links TRBV4-2 to TRBJ2-1; TRBD2 matches 12 bases. This CDR3 is built from 17 residues. The V gene end was trimmed by 4 bases and the J gene end by 7 bases; junction bases not matched to a gene: 11. Germline CDR1 is LGHNA and CDR2 is YNFKEQ. The CDR3 DNA sequence: TGTGCCAGCAGCCTCGTCACTAGCGGGGGGCCCGTTAATGAGCAGTTCTTC. This translates into CASSLVTSGGPVNEQFF.